Given below is one T cell receptor beta chain in context. Antigen specificity is unknown. The sample is drawn from a study of cytomegalovirus exposure and HLA in healthy donors. Study-level results: Overall, some 160 TCR beta chains were annotated as cytomegalovirus-associated.

The primer mix had 60 Vbeta and 13 Jbeta primers. TCRdb keeps only in-frame clones here, not all; method: immunoSEQ multiplex PCR. The sample lists 130,000 to 150,000 clones, about four fifths occurring once. Germline V CDR1 and CDR2: LNHDA, SQIVND (reference sequence). V lost 6 bases and J 3 bases, leaving 21 bases between the germline ends. The CDR3 consists of 16 residues. The specimen sequenced was PBMCs. The chain employs TRBV19 and TRBJ2-7; D may be TRBD1 (6 bases). The sequence came from a man in his forties or fifties in good health and CMV-seronegative. The chain's CDR3 is CASSPRSGWDNYEQYF. The DNA of the CDR3 is TGTGCCAGTAGCCCCAGATCAGGCTGGGACAACTACGAGCAGTACTTC.